Each of the 11 T cell receptor beta chains below was sequenced from the same sample in a study of technical replicates of blood from several donors. Sequenced by immunoSEQ multiplex PCR; TCRdb stores in-frame clones only, minus some. The sample yields approximately 82,000 clones, about 91% seen once. Sequencing was done on a sample of T cells isolated from PBMCs. These TCRs come from a human donor in good health. Some clones in this sample may be carry-over from other donors' samples.

V gene TRBV11-3 combines with J gene TRBJ1-2; D remains unclear. This CDR3 is built from 13 residues. The V gene lost 1 base and the J gene lost 4 bases, with 7 bases spanning the gap. The germline CDR1 and CDR2 sequences are SGHNT and YENEEA. The CDR3 is CASSLVLAYGYTF. In nucleotides, the CDR3 is TGTGCCAGCAGCTTAGTCCTAGCCTATGGCTACACCTTC. The whole variable domain, filled in from reference TRBV11-3 and TRBJ1-2, reads EAGVVQSPRYKIIEKKQPVAFWCNPISGHNTLYWYLQNLGQGPELLIRYENEEAVDDSQLPKDRFSAERLKGVDSTLKIQPAELGDSAVYLCASSLVLAYGYTFGSGTRLTVV.

The J gene is TRBJ1-4, the V gene TRBV5-6; no clear D. CDR3 length: 14 amino acids. Germline lookup yields CDR1 SGHDT and CDR2 YYEEEE. The V end lost 1 base, the J end lost 8 bases, and 12 bases lay between the germline ends. CDR3 sequence: CASSLSGLQEKLFF. The CDR3 bases are TGTGCCAGCAGCTTGAGTGGGTTACAGGAAAAACTGTTTTTT.

The V call is TRBV7-2, the J call TRBJ2-3, with TRBD2 matching 11 bases. This CDR3 is 16 amino acids long. V lost 1 base, J lost 2 bases, and 2 bases stayed unmatched. Germline loops: CDR1 SGHTA, CDR2 FQGNSA. The CDR3 nucleotides read TGTGCCAGCAGCTTAGGACTAGCGGGACCCACAGATACGCAGTATTTT. As protein: CASSLGLAGPTDTQYF.

The V call is TRBV21-1, the J call TRBJ2-3; the table's D call TRBD1 went unverified against the DNA. TRBV21-1 is labeled a pseudogene. CDR3 size: 15 residues. CDR3 protein: CASSKHRARKLTQYF. CDR3 bases: TGTGCCAGCAGCAAACACAGGGCCCGAAAATTAACGCAGTATTTT.

This chain uses TRBV5-8 with TRBJ2-3; no clear D gene. The CDR3 is made up of 12 amino acids. CDR1 is SGHTS and CDR2 is YDEGEE in the germline V gene. Trimming took off 0 bases at V and 10 bases at J, with 9 bases between the two ends. The DNA for the CDR3 is TGTGCCAGCAGCTTGGGTCCCCCATCGCAGTATTTT. Residues: CASSLGPPSQYF.

V and J are TRBV7-6 and TRBJ2-1, with D possibly TRBD2 on 5 matching bases. V lost 5 bases to trimming and J lost 9 bases, with 14 bases between them. The germline V gene has CDR1 SGHVS and CDR2 FNYEAQ. This CDR3 contains 13 residues. The CDR3 reads CASSTSFGGEQFF. CDR3 nucleotide sequence: TGTGCCAGCAGCACTTCATTCGGAGGTGAGCAGTTCTTC.

This clone was recorded once. The genes are TRBV5-4 and TRBJ2-1; 13 bases agree with TRBD2. Germline CDR1 reads SGHNT; CDR2 reads YYREEE (reference sequence). The CDR3 runs to 16 residues. The ends lost 4 bases at V and 2 bases at J; junction bases unmatched: 3. Written as DNA, the CDR3 is TGTGCCAGCAGCCCGGGACTAGCGGGACCCTACAATGAGCAGTTCTTC. Amino acids: CASSPGLAGPYNEQFF.

V gene TRBV18 combines with J gene TRBJ2-2; D is possibly TRBD1 (6 bases). Trimming pared 0 bases from V and 4 bases from J, leaving 12 bases between. Germline values: CDR1 KGHSH, CDR2 LQKENI. CDR3 length: 16 residues. In DNA, the CDR3 is TGTGCCAGCTCACCACCAGCTCAGGGGAGCACCGGGGAGCTGTTTTTT. As protein: CASSPPAQGSTGELFF.

This clone was seen a single time. J is TRBJ2-7 and V is TRBV28; D is perhaps TRBD2 (6 bases). Trimming pared 3 bases from V and 2 bases from J, leaving 20 bases between. The germline gives CDR1 MDHEN, CDR2 SYDVKM. This CDR3 contains 17 residues. Here the CDR3 reads CASSFRPDYRKTYEQYF. CDR3 DNA sequence: TGTGCCAGCAGTTTCCGCCCGGACTACCGAAAAACCTACGAGCAGTACTTC.

The chain couples TRBV7-9 to TRBJ2-7; maybe TRBD2 (6 bases). V was clipped by 4 bases and J by 2 bases, with 9 bases between them. The CDR3 is 13 residues long. CDR1 and CDR2 (germline): SEHNR, FQNEAQ (reference sequence). The CDR3 region has the DNA TGTGCCAGCAGCTCTAGCGAGACCTACGAGCAGTACTTC. As protein: CASSSSETYEQYF.

The V gene is TRBV14, the J gene TRBJ1-1; TRBD1 matches at 10 bases. The CDR3 totals 16 residues. The V segment lost 4 bases and the J segment 5 bases; nucleotides outside the gene matches: 10. Germline V gene sequence: CDR1 SGHDN, CDR2 FVKESK. The DNA for the CDR3 is TGTGCCAGCAGCCCCGGGACAGGGGTGTTGGGGACTGAAGCTTTCTTT. Translated, it gives CASSPGTGVLGTEAFF. Looking up the rest from reference TRBV14 and TRBJ1-1 gives the full variable domain: EAGVTQFPSHSVIEKGQTVTLRCDPISGHDNLYWYRRVMGKEIKFLLHFVKESKQDESGMPNNRFLAERTGGTYSTLKVQPAELEDSGVYFCASSPGTGVLGTEAFFGQGTRLTVV.